This TCR beta chain stems from a study of shared clonotypes between healthy human individuals. Clones were sequenced by immunoSEQ multiplex PCR, and TCRdb holds only the in-frame ones, with some missing. In the table there are just over 2,000,000 clones, about 94% of which are singletons. Whole-study findings and limits: Having only a few donors restricted how much genetic and exposure-history diversity was captured.

As for this clone: Its antigen is undetermined.

CD8 cells regarded as naive lacked CD45RO, were positively chosen for CCR7, and omitted terminally differentiated effector memory CD45RA+ cells. The healthy adult donors were HIV-negative and reported no recent acute infections or vaccinations. Adults of Caucasian background living in Nashville, Tennessee made up all donors. The sample consisted of naive CD8+ T cells sorted from blood. The TCR originated in a man in his late teens or twenties in good health.

CDR3 sequence reads: CSVEGPGLDSLNEKLFF. CDR3 nucleotide sequence: TGCAGCGTTGAAGGGCCGGGCCTCGACTCCCTAAATGAAAAACTGTTTTTT. This chain uses TRBV29-1 with TRBJ1-4; D unresolved. This CDR3 is 17 amino acids long. Trimming cost V 1 base and J 5 bases, with 20 bases left between them. In germline, CDR1 is SQVTM, CDR2 ANQGSEA.